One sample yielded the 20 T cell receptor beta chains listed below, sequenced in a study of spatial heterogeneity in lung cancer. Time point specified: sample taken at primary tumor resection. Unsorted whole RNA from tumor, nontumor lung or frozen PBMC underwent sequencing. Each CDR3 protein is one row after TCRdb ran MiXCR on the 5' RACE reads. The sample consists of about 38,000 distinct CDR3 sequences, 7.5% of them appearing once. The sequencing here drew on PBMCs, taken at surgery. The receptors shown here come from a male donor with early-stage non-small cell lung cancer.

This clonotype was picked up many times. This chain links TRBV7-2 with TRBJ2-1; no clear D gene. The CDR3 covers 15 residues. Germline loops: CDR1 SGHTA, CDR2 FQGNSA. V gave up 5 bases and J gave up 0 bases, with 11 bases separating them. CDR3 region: CASSPARTSYNEQFF. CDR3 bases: TGTGCCAGCAGCCCTGCCAGGACCTCCTACAATGAGCAGTTCTTC.

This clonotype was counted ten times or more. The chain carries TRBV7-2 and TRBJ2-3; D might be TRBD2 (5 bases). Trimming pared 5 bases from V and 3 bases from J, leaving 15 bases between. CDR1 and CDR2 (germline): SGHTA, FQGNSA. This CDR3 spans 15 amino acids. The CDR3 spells CASSTTTMITDTQYF. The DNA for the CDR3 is TGTGCCAGCAGCACCACGACTATGATAACAGATACGCAGTATTTT. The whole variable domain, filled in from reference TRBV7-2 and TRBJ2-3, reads GAGVSQSPSNKVTEKGKDVELRCDPISGHTALYWYRQSLGQGLEFLIYFQGNSAPDKSGLPSDRFSAERTGGSVSTLTIQRTQQEDSAVYLCASSTTTMITDTQYFGPGTRLTVL.

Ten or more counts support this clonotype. Written as DNA, the CDR3 is TGTGCCAGCCGCCGACTGGACGGGAACGAGCAGTACGTC. Translated: CASRRLDGNEQYV. The chain has TRBV6-5 and TRBJ2-7, with D maybe TRBD2 (5 bases). The CDR3 spans 13 residues. Germline assignment: CDR1 MNHEY and CDR2 SVGAGI. Trimming stripped 8 bases from V and 5 bases from J, with 16 bases between.

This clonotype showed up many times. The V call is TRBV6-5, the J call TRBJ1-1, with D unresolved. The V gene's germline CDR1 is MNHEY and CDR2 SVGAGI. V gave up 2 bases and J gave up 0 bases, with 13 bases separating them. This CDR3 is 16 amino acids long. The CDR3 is CASSYLLKGLNTEAFF. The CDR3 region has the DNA TGTGCCAGCAGTTACCTGCTAAAGGGCCTGAACACTGAAGCTTTCTTT.

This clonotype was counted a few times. CDR3 sequence reads: CASSSLAGGPGEQFF. The CDR3, as DNA: TGTGCCAGCAGTTCCCTAGCGGGAGGTCCAGGTGAGCAGTTCTTC. The chain has TRBV12-3 or TRBV12-4 and TRBJ2-1; the match to TRBD2 covers 11 bases. Trimming cost V 4 bases and J 9 bases; bases outside gene matches: 8. The CDR3 is 15 residues long.

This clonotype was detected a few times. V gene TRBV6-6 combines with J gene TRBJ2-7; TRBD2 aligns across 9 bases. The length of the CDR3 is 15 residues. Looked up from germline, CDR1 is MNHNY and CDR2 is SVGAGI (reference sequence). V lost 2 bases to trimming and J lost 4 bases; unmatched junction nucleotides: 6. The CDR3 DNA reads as TGTGCCAGCAGTTACGGGACTAGCCTTCTTTACGAGCAGTACGTC. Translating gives CASSYGTSLLYEQYV.

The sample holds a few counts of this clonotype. The CDR3 DNA sequence: TGTGCCAGCAGCTTAGGGCTAGCGGGAGGATCTAGCACAGATACGCAGTATTTT. Translation: CASSLGLAGGSSTDTQYF. The chain links TRBV7-8 to TRBJ2-3; 11 bases match TRBD2. With V trimmed by 1 base and J by 0 bases, 6 bases remained unmatched. The length of the CDR3 is 18 residues. In germline, CDR1 is SGHVS, CDR2 FQNEAQ.

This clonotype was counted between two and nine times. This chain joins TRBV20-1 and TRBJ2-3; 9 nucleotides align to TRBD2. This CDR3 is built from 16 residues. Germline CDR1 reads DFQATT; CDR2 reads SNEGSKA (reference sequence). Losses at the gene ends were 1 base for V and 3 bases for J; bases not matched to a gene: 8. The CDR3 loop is CSARGSGRLATDTQYF. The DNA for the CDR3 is TGCAGTGCTAGAGGTAGCGGGAGATTAGCAACAGATACGCAGTATTTT.

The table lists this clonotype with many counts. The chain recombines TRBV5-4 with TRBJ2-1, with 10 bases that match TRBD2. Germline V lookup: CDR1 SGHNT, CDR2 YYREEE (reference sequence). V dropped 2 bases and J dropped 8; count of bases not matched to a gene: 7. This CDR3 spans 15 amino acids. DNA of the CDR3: TGTGCCAGCAGCTTCCCTAGCGGGAGTTTTGATGAGCAGTTCTTC. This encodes CASSFPSGSFDEQFF.

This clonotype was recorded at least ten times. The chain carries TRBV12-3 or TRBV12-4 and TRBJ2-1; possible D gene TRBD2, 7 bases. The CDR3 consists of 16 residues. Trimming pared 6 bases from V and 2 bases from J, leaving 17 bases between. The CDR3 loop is CASRPWDGGPYNEQFF. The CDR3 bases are TGTGCCAGCAGACCCTGGGACGGGGGGCCCTACAATGAGCAGTTCTTC.

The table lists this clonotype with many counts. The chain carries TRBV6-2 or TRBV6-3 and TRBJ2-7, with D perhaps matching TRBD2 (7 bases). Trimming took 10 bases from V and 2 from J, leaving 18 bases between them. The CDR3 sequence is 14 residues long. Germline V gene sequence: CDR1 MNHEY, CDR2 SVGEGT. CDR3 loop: CATSRQGRAYEQYV. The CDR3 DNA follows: TGTGCCACCAGCCGCCAGGGGAGGGCCTACGAGCAGTACGTC.

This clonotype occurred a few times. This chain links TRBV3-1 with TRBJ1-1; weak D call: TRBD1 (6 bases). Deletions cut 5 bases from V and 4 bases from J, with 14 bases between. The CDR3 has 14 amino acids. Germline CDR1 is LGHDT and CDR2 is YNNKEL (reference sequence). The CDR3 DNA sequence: TGTGCCAGCAGCGTCTCCAGGGGCCTCACTGAAGCTTTCTTT. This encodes CASSVSRGLTEAFF.

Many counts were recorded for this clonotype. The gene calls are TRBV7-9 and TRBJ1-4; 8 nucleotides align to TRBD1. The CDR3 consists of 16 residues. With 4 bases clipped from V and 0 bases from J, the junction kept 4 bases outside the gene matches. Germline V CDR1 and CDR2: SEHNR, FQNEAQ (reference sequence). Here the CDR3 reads CASSSTGEATNEKLFF. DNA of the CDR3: TGTGCCAGCAGCTCGACAGGGGAGGCAACTAATGAAAAACTGTTTTTT.

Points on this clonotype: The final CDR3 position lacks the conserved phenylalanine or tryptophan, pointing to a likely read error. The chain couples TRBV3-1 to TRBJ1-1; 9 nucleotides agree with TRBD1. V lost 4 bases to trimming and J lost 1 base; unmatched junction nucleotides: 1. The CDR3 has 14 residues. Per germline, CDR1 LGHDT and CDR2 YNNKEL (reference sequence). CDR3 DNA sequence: TGTGCCAGCAGCCGGGGACAGGGGAACACTGAAGCTTTCCTT. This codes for CASSRGQGNTEAFL.

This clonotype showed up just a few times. The CDR3 coding sequence is TGTGCCAGCAGTAAGGCCCTCTCGGGAGGGCCAGATACGCAGTATTTT. It codes for CASSKALSGGPDTQYF. This chain joins TRBV7-8 and TRBJ2-3; 8 bases are shared with TRBD2. Germline V lookup: CDR1 SGHVS, CDR2 FQNEAQ. The CDR3 is 16 amino acids. The junction had 12 bases not matched to a gene; V was cut back by 6 bases and J by 4 bases.

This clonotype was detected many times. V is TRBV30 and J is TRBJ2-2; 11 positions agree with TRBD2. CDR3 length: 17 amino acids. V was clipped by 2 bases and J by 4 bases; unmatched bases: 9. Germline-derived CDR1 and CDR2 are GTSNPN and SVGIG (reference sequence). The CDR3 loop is CAWSYLTSGRGTGELFF. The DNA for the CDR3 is TGTGCCTGGAGTTACCTTACTAGCGGGAGAGGCACCGGGGAGCTGTTTTTT. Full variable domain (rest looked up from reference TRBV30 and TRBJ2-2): SQTIHQWPATLVQPVGSPLSLECTVEGTSNPNLYWYRQAAGRGLQLLFYSVGIGQISSEVPQNLSASRPQDRQFILSSKKLLLSDSGFYLCAWSYLTSGRGTGELFFGEGSRLTVL.

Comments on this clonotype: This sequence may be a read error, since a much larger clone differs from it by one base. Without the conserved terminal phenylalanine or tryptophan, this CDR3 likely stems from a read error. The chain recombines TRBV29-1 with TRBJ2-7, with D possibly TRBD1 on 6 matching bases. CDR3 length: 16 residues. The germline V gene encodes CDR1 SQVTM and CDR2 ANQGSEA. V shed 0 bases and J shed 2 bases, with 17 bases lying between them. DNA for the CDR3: TGCAGCGTTGAAGACCTTAACCGGGACAAACCCTACGAGCAGTACATC. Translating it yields CSVEDLNRDKPYEQYI.

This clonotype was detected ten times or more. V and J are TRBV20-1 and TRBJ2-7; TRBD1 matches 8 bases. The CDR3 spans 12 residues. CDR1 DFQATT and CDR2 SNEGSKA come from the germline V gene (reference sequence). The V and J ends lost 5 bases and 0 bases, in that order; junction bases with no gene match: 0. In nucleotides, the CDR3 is TGCAGTGCTGGACAGGGCTCCTACGAGCAGTACTTC. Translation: CSAGQGSYEQYF.

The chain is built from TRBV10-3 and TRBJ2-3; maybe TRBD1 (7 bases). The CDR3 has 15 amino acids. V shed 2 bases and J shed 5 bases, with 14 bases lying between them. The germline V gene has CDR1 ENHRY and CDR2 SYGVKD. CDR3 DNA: TGTGCCATCAGTGAGAGCAGGGGGGCAGGAGATACGCAGTATTTT. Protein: CAISESRGAGDTQYF.

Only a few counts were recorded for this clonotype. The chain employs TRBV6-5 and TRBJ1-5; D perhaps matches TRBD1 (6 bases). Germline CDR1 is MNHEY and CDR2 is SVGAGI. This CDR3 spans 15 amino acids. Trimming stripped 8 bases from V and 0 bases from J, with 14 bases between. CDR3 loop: CASARGHNSNQPQHF. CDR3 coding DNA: TGTGCCAGCGCTCGGGGACACAATAGCAATCAGCCCCAGCATTTT.